These 26 T cell receptor beta chains were all obtained from the same sample, sequenced in a study of blood T cell repertoires in COVID-19 (dated by TCRdb to the early 2020s). The library was made by the immunoSEQ multiplex PCR assay. In its TCRdb copy, this immuneACCESS table keeps in-frame sequences only and misses some clones. Where compared with another copy, unresolved V genes explain less than half of these, and the others have no known cause. The sample has about 120,000 clones on record, 87% of them singletons. About 7.7% of the sample comes from the top ten. Sequenced: peripheral blood. The receptor source for this set is a human donor in a cohort sampled during active COVID-19.

This clone was detected a few times. The gene calls are TRBV11-3 and TRBJ2-1, with D possibly TRBD2 on 6 matching bases. Trimming took 3 bases from V and 2 from J, leaving 8 bases between them. The CDR3 totals 14 residues. From germline, CDR1 is SGHNT and CDR2 YENEEA. The CDR3 is CASSLGGPYNEQFF. In DNA, the CDR3 is TGTGCCAGCAGCTTGGGGGGACCCTACAATGAGCAGTTCTTC. Together with reference TRBV11-3 and TRBJ2-1, the CDR3 gives the full variable domain: EAGVVQSPRYKIIEKKQPVAFWCNPISGHNTLYWYLQNLGQGPELLIRYENEEAVDDSQLPKDRFSAERLKGVDSTLKIQPAELGDSAVYLCASSLGGPYNEQFFGPGTRLTVL.

This chain joins TRBV11-3 and TRBJ2-1, with 10 bases identical to TRBD2. The germline CDR1 and CDR2 sequences are SGHNT and YENEEA. The CDR3 has 15 amino acids. The V and J ends lost 5 bases and 4 bases, in that order; junction bases with no gene match: 5. In DNA form, the CDR3 reads TGTGCCAGCAGCAGTGTAGCGGGGGGTTACAATGAGCAGTTCTTC. Its translation: CASSSVAGGYNEQFF. Full variable domain (remainder filled in from reference TRBV11-3 and TRBJ2-1): EAGVVQSPRYKIIEKKQPVAFWCNPISGHNTLYWYLQNLGQGPELLIRYENEEAVDDSQLPKDRFSAERLKGVDSTLKIQPAELGDSAVYLCASSSVAGGYNEQFFGPGTRLTVL.

The CDR3 DNA reads as TGTGCCGGCGCGGGGATCGTTGGGGGTGGCTACACCTTC. This gives the protein CAGAGIVGGGYTF. The J gene is TRBJ1-2, the V gene TRBV30; D is possibly TRBD1 (5 bases). The CDR3 covers 13 residues. V dropped 8 bases and J dropped 7 bases, with 20 bases sitting between them. The germline CDR1 and CDR2 sequences are GTSNPN and SVGIG (reference sequence).

The rearrangement uses TRBV30 and TRBJ2-1; the match to TRBD2 covers 15 bases. CDR1 GTSNPN and CDR2 SVGIG come from the germline V gene (reference sequence). This CDR3 is 17 amino acids long. The V segment lost 1 base and the J segment 7 bases; nucleotides outside the gene matches: 8. CDR3 bases: TGTGCCTGGAGTGACAGGACTAGCGGGGGGGCTAGGAATGAGCAGTTCTTC. Its protein is CAWSDRTSGGARNEQFF.

CDR3 in DNA: TGTGCCAGCAGCGTAGAGCCTACAGGGGCCCTAGCCAAAAACATTCAGTACTTC. This gives the protein CASSVEPTGALAKNIQYF. This rearrangement joins TRBV9 to TRBJ2-4, with TRBD1 matching over 7 bases. The CDR3 runs to 18 residues. The ends lost 0 bases at V and 0 bases at J; junction bases unmatched: 9. Germline CDR1 SGDLS, CDR2 YYNGEE.

The chain couples TRBV3-1 (or the pseudogene TRBV3-2) to TRBJ2-3, with 11 positions matching TRBD1. The CDR3 sequence is 16 residues long. Trimming at V came to 1 base and at J to 3 bases, leaving 3 bases not matched to a gene. Germline loops: CDR1 LGHDT, CDR2 YNNKEL (reference sequence). CDR3 in DNA: TGTGCCAGCAGCCAAGGGACAGGGGGCCGGACAGATACGCAGTATTTT. It encodes CASSQGTGGRTDTQYF.

The rearrangement joins TRBV28 to TRBJ2-1; 13 nucleotides agree with TRBD2. The CDR3 extends over 16 amino acids. Germline lookup yields CDR1 MDHEN and CDR2 SYDVKM. V lost 7 bases to trimming and J lost 0 bases; unmatched junction nucleotides: 3. CDR3 loop: CASTGTSGTSYNEQFF. In DNA, the CDR3 is TGTGCCAGCACCGGGACTAGCGGGACCTCCTACAATGAGCAGTTCTTC.

J is TRBJ2-1 and V is TRBV7-8; 12 positions match TRBD2. The CDR3 runs 17 residues. The ends lost 2 bases at V and 9 bases at J; junction bases unmatched: 11. Looked up from germline, CDR1 is SGHVS and CDR2 is FQNEAQ. DNA of the CDR3: TGTGCCAGCAGCTTAAGTCGGGCTAGCGGGAGGGCGGGTGAGCAGTTCTTC. This encodes CASSLSRASGRAGEQFF.

CDR3 in amino acids: CASRTGRTGNTIYF. DNA of the CDR3: TGTGCCAGTAGGACAGGGAGAACTGGAAACACCATATATTTT. This chain connects TRBV19 to TRBJ1-3; 7 nucleotides align to TRBD1. This CDR3 has 14 residues. With 6 bases clipped from V and 2 bases from J, the junction kept 4 bases outside the gene matches. Germline V gene data show CDR1 as LNHDA and CDR2 as SQIVND (reference sequence).

V usage is TRBV25-1 and J usage is TRBJ1-5, with TRBD1 matching over 7 bases. CDR3 length equals 15 residues. J gave up 0 bases and V 4 bases, and 3 bases lay outside the gene matches. Germline CDR1 reads MGHDK; CDR2 reads SYGVNS. DNA of the CDR3: TGTGCCAGCAGTGTCGGGACAGATAGCAATCAGCCCCAGCATTTT. Amino acids: CASSVGTDSNQPQHF.

V is TRBV5-1 and J is TRBJ2-3, with a weak D call TRBD1 (5 bases). Germline V gene data show CDR1 as SGHRS and CDR2 as YFSETQ. V was trimmed by 1 base and J by 6 bases, leaving 9 bases between them. The CDR3 is 13 residues long. DNA of the CDR3: TGCGCCAGCAGCTTGTCAGGGCGGGATACGCAGTATTTT. Amino acid sequence: CASSLSGRDTQYF.

This sequence joins TRBV25-1 and TRBJ2-3; D unresolved. The CDR3 length is 14 residues. Germline CDR1 and CDR2: MGHDK and SYGVNS. The V end lost 0 bases, the J end lost 2 bases, and 6 bases lay between the germline ends. In DNA, the CDR3 is TGTGCCAGCAGTGAATATTTCTACACAGATACGCAGTATTTT. Protein sequence: CASSEYFYTDTQYF. Filled out from reference TRBV25-1 and TRBJ2-3, the complete variable domain reads EADIYQTPRYLVIGTGKKITLECSQTMGHDKMYWYQQDPGMELHLIHYSYGVNSTEKGDLSSESTVSRIRTEHFPLTLESARPSHTSQYLCASSEYFYTDTQYFGPGTRLTVL.

The rearrangement joins TRBV27 to TRBJ2-1; 8 nucleotides match TRBD2. Per the germline V gene, CDR1 is MNHEY and CDR2 is SMNVEV (reference sequence). V dropped 4 bases and J dropped 1; count of bases not matched to a gene: 6. The CDR3 loop spans 16 amino acids. CDR3 region: CASSSRAGVSYNEQFF. Here the CDR3 DNA reads TGTGCCAGCAGTTCCCGAGCGGGAGTGTCCTACAATGAGCAGTTCTTC.

The chain links TRBV5-1 to TRBJ2-1, with TRBD2 matching 13 bases. The germline V gene encodes CDR1 SGHRS and CDR2 YFSETQ. The CDR3 length is 16 residues. The junction had 9 bases not matched to a gene; V was cut back by 4 bases and J by 8 bases. DNA for the CDR3: TGCGCCAGCAGCCCACGACTAGCGGGGGGCGGGGATGAGCAGTTCTTC. Translation: CASSPRLAGGGDEQFF.

The CDR3 DNA is TGTGCCAGTAGTAGAGACAGGGCTGGGGCCAACGTCCTGACTTTC. It specifies CASSRDRAGANVLTF. The chain combines TRBV19 with TRBJ2-6; 7 bases line up with TRBD1. The V segment lost 4 bases and the J segment 2 bases; nucleotides outside the gene matches: 2. The CDR3 is 15 residues long. CDR1 and CDR2 from the germline V gene are LNHDA and SQIVND (reference sequence).

Only a few counts were recorded for this clone. J is TRBJ2-5 and V is TRBV14; 9 bases align to TRBD2. V trimming: 3 bases; J trimming: 4 bases; junction bases outside the gene matches: 0. The germline V gene encodes CDR1 SGHDN and CDR2 FVKESK. The length of the CDR3 is 13 residues. The CDR3 reads CASSQGLAETQYF. CDR3 nucleotide sequence: TGTGCCAGCAGCCAGGGACTAGCAGAGACCCAGTACTTC.

The V and J genes are TRBV28 and TRBJ1-6; 7 bases match TRBD1. The junction had 7 bases not matched to a gene; V was cut back by 11 bases and J by 6 bases. Germline V CDR1 and CDR2: MDHEN, SYDVKM. This CDR3 is built from 13 residues. The CDR3, as DNA: TGTGCCGCGACAGGGTTGGTTAATTCACCCCTCCACTTT. It codes for CAATGLVNSPLHF.

The rearrangement joins TRBV30 to TRBJ2-7; 7 bases fit TRBD1. Germline values: CDR1 GTSNPN, CDR2 SVGIG (reference sequence). The CDR3 has 15 residues. Trimming at V came to 1 base and at J to 0 bases, leaving 6 bases not matched to a gene. For the CDR3, the DNA is TGTGCCTGGAGTGGGGACAGAGACGGCTCCTACGAGCAGTACTTC. Protein sequence: CAWSGDRDGSYEQYF.

This rearrangement joins TRBV19 to TRBJ1-4, with D unresolved. V shed 6 bases and J shed 0 bases, with 17 bases lying between them. Germline CDR1 is LNHDA and CDR2 is SQIVND (reference sequence). The CDR3 extends over 17 amino acids. The CDR3 loop is CASRKDSRSATNEKLFF. CDR3 nucleotides: TGTGCCAGTAGGAAAGATAGCAGAAGTGCAACTAATGAAAAACTGTTTTTT. Together with reference TRBV19 and TRBJ1-4, the CDR3 gives the full variable domain: DGGITQSPKYLFRKEGQNVTLSCEQNLNHDAMYWYRQDPGQGLRLIYYSQIVNDFQKGDIAEGYSVSREKKESFPLTVTSAQKNPTAFYLCASRKDSRSATNEKLFFGSGTQLSVL.

V usage is TRBV29-1 and J usage is TRBJ2-2; possibly TRBD2 for D (6 bases). The CDR3 has 14 residues. Germline values: CDR1 SQVTM, CDR2 ANQGSEA. The germline V and J ends were trimmed by 2 bases and 4 bases, with 11 bases remaining between them. The CDR3 spells CSVERRAGTGELFF. CDR3 DNA: TGCAGCGTTGAAAGGAGGGCGGGCACCGGGGAGCTGTTTTTT.

The rearrangement links TRBV7-3 to TRBJ2-3; maybe TRBD1 (6 bases). The V gene's germline CDR1 is SGHTA and CDR2 FQGTGA. V lost 5 bases, J lost 2 bases, and 8 bases lay in between. The CDR3 has 13 residues. DNA for the CDR3: TGTGCCAGCAGCACAGGGATCACAGATACGCAGTATTTT. Its translation: CASSTGITDTQYF.

The CDR3 loop reads CASSTWGVAGEQFF. The CDR3 DNA reads as TGTGCCAGCAGCACATGGGGGGTTGCGGGTGAGCAGTTCTTC. This chain uses TRBV6-5 with TRBJ2-1; a weak D match, TRBD2 (6 bases). Trimming removed 6 bases from V and 9 bases from J, with 18 bases in between. The CDR3 sequence is 14 residues long. Germline CDR1 is MNHEY and CDR2 is SVGAGI.

The chain carries TRBV7-8 and TRBJ2-7, with D tentatively TRBD1 (6 bases). V lost 0 bases, J lost 3 bases, and 21 bases lay in between. Germline CDR1 is SGHVS and CDR2 is FQNEAQ. The CDR3 runs to 18 residues. The CDR3 region has the DNA TGTGCCAGCAGCTTAGCGACGGGTCAGGGGCCCACTTACTACGAGCAGTACTTC. It encodes CASSLATGQGPTYYEQYF.

V is TRBV24-1 and J is TRBJ1-5; D possibly corresponds to TRBD1 (5 bases). The CDR3 sequence is 15 residues long. V lost 9 bases to trimming and J lost 0 bases, with 14 bases between them. CDR1 and CDR2 from the germline V gene are KGHDR and SFDVKD. The CDR3 DNA reads as TGTGCCACCCCCAGGGCGCTGTCTAGCAATCAGCCCCAGCATTTT. Amino acid sequence: CATPRALSSNQPQHF.

In nucleotides, the CDR3 is TGTGCCATCAGTTTCGGGACAGGGGGAACTGGAAACACCATATATTTT. The encoded protein is CAISFGTGGTGNTIYF. This chain uses TRBV10-3 with TRBJ1-3; 11 bases are a match to TRBD1. The CDR3 covers 16 residues. V trimming: 5 bases; J trimming: 2 bases; junction bases outside the gene matches: 5. Germline loops: CDR1 ENHRY, CDR2 SYGVKD.

This clone appeared once. The V gene is TRBV2, the J gene TRBJ2-5; TRBD2 matches at 7 bases. CDR1 is SNHLY, CDR2 FYNNEI, per germline. This CDR3 spans 16 amino acids. V was clipped by 4 bases and J by 1 base; unmatched bases: 9. This CDR3 is CASSGKVGRAQETQYF. The DNA of the CDR3 is TGTGCCAGCAGTGGGAAGGTTGGGAGGGCCCAAGAGACCCAGTACTTC.